This entry lists 8 T cell receptor beta chains sequenced from one sample in a study of cytomegalovirus exposure and HLA in healthy donors. In the PCR, 60 Vbeta and 13 Jbeta primers were used. Data came from immunoSEQ multiplex PCR; TCRdb stores just in-frame clones and leaves some out. This table holds some 150,000 clones, more than 60% found once. The source material was PBMCs. Every receptor here comes from a woman in her thirties or forties in good health and CMV-seronegative.

The chain carries TRBV30 and TRBJ2-2, with a weak D call TRBD1 (5 bases). CDR1 GTSNPN and CDR2 SVGIG come from the germline V gene (reference sequence). The ends were cut back, 2 bases at V and 8 bases at J, with 15 bases in the middle. This CDR3 region has 14 residues. The CDR3 region has the DNA TGTGCCTGGAGTCCCAGGGTAGAGTCGGGGGAGCTGTTTTTT. Protein: CAWSPRVESGELFF.

The V call is TRBV29-1, the J call TRBJ2-3; D gene unclear. The V gene lost 3 bases and the J gene lost 0 bases, with 7 bases spanning the gap. The CDR3 has 13 amino acids. Germline V gives CDR1 SQVTM, CDR2 ANQGSEA. CDR3: CSVDSSSTDTQYF. The CDR3 DNA reads TGCAGCGTTGATAGTTCTAGCACAGATACGCAGTATTTT.

Comments on this clone: The same CDR3 is also encoded by other DNA sequences in this sample. The V gene is TRBV7-6, the J gene TRBJ2-7, with D unresolved. Germline V lookup: CDR1 SGHVS, CDR2 FNYEAQ. The V gene lost 1 base and the J gene lost 3 bases, with 7 bases spanning the gap. The CDR3 has 13 residues. CDR3 protein: CASSLGQVYEQYF. The CDR3 nucleotides read TGTGCCAGCAGCTTAGGGCAAGTCTACGAGCAGTACTTC.

J is TRBJ2-7 and V is TRBV13; the match to TRBD2 covers 10 bases. Germline assignment: CDR1 PRHDT and CDR2 FYEKMQ (reference sequence). V lost 7 bases and J lost 4; bases outside the gene matches: 10. This CDR3 region has 15 residues. The CDR3 loop is CASTGGGTSAYEQYF. The CDR3 DNA follows: TGTGCCAGCACCGGGGGGGGGACTAGCGCGTACGAGCAGTACTTC.

This chain connects TRBV6-6 to TRBJ2-7; 10 bases are a match to TRBD1. The CDR3 runs to 16 residues. J lost 4 bases, V lost 2 bases, and 8 bases had no gene match. Germline assignment: CDR1 MNHNY and CDR2 SVGAGI (reference sequence). Here the CDR3 reads CASSYTGQGPQYEQYF. CDR3 DNA: TGTGCCAGCAGTTACACGGGACAGGGGCCCCAATACGAGCAGTACTTC.

This rearrangement joins TRBV7-6 to TRBJ2-3; 9 positions agree with TRBD2. The V gene end was trimmed by 1 base and the J gene end by 8 bases; junction bases not matched to a gene: 7. The CDR3 spans 15 residues. Germline lookup yields CDR1 SGHVS and CDR2 FNYEAQ. The CDR3: CASSLGAGGPGTQYF. DNA for the CDR3: TGTGCCAGCAGCTTAGGGGCGGGGGGGCCTGGTACGCAGTATTTT. The full variable domain, rest sourced from reference TRBV7-6 and TRBJ2-3, is GAGVSQSPRYKVTKRGQDVALRCDPISGHVSLYWYRQALGQGPEFLTYFNYEAQQDKSGLPNDRFSAERPEGSISTLTIQRTEQRDSAMYRCASSLGAGGPGTQYFGPGTRLTVL.

This chain links TRBV6-6 with TRBJ1-1; D is uncertain. Per germline, CDR1 MNHNY and CDR2 SVGAGI (reference sequence). This CDR3 region has 12 residues. V lost 5 bases and J 5 bases, leaving 9 bases between the germline ends. The CDR3 DNA reads TGTGCCAGCAGTCCTCAAGAGACTGAAGCTTTCTTT. Its translation is CASSPQETEAFF.

This chain joins TRBV19 and TRBJ1-4, with D perhaps matching TRBD1 (5 bases). Trimming pared 8 bases from V and 1 base from J, leaving 11 bases between. Germline CDR1 is LNHDA and CDR2 is SQIVND (reference sequence). The CDR3 is 14 amino acids. CDR3 in DNA: TGTGCCAGTGGATACAGGCAAACTAATGAAAAACTGTTTTTT. It specifies CASGYRQTNEKLFF.